The present entry profiles one TCR beta chain with its context. A read error may account for a junction end that differs from germline. The data belong to a study of tumor-infiltrating lymphocytes in primary liver carcinoma. Making TCR beta cDNA involved 400 to 600 ng total RNA and a constant-region primer. The TCR beta library was amplified through three nested multiplex PCR rounds in a modified ARM-PCR procedure. A single record per CDR3 protein comes from TCRdb applying MiXCR to the multiplex PCR reads. The table has about 54,000 distinct CDR3 sequences, around three quarters seen once; the top ten hold less than 30%. Without any cell sorting, roughly 18-31 mg of bulk tissue yielded co-extracted RNA and DNA. Patients had primary liver carcinoma treated by surgical resection. The patients, who had chronic HBV infection, were treatment-naive (untreated). Every single tumor sample held over 85% viable tumor cells.

Sequencing was done on a sample of liver tumor tissue from sampling region 2. Subset in this sample: tumor region T2, inferior pole. This clonotype originated in a man aged 40-50 years with primary liver carcinoma and hepatitis B virus infection.

The CDR3 DNA reads as TGTGACATCAGCCCCCAACGGGGGTGGGACATCCAGTACTTC. Translated, it gives CDISPQRGWDIQYF. The chain couples TRBV11-2 to TRBJ2-4; tentatively, D is TRBD1 or TRBD2 (6 bases each). The germline V gene encodes CDR1 SGHAT and CDR2 FQNNGV. CDR3 length: 14 amino acids.